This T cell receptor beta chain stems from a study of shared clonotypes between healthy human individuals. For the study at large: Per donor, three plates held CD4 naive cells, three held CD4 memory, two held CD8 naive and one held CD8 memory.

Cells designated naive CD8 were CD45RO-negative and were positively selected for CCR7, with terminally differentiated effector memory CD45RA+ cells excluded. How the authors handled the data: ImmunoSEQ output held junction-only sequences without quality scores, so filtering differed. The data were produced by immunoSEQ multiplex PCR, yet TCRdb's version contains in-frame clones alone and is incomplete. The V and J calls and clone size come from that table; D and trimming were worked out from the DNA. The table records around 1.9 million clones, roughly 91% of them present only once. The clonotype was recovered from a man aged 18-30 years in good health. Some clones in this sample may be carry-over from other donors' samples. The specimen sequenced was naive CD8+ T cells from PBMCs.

The CDR3 loop is CASAPISGRHADTQYF. CDR3 DNA: TGTGCCAGCGCCCCCATTAGCGGGAGGCATGCAGATACGCAGTATTTT. This chain joins TRBV27 and TRBJ2-3; TRBD2 agrees at 10 bases. Germline CDR1 is MNHEY and CDR2 is SMNVEV (reference sequence). With V trimmed by 8 bases and J by 4 bases, 12 bases remained unmatched. The CDR3 is made up of 16 amino acids.